In this sample, the clone carrying this TCR beta chain turned up a few times. No antigen is known for it. Germline V gene lookup returns CDR1 SEHNR and CDR2 FQNEAQ (reference sequence). The CDR3 has 12 residues. Deletions cut 9 bases from V and 5 bases from J, with 13 bases between. Thyroid ultrasound, orbital computed tomography, clinical symptoms, and serum thyroxine and TRAb underpinned diagnoses. Amplification yielded TCR beta CDR3 regions, with RNA transcripts as the source. The primer set for the first-round RT-PCR of the TCR CDR3 was HTBI. TCRdb fed the multiplex PCR reads into MiXCR, producing one record per CDR3 protein. This sample carries more than 550,000 distinct CDR3 sequences, nearly 45% of them seen once, and the ten largest clones take about 7.2%. The data were taken from a study of T cells in Graves' hyperthyroidism and ophthalmopathy. Study conclusions and caveats: Blood also carried most thyroid clonotypes expanded above 0.001.

This sequence joins TRBV7-9 and TRBJ2-5, with D perhaps assigned TRBD1 or TRBD2 (5 bases each). The clonotype was recovered from an adult man with Graves' disease, either hyperthyroidism or ophthalmopathy (not recorded which). Sequencing input: peripheral blood or thyroid tissue (not recorded which). CDR3: CASRQEGETQYF. The DNA of the CDR3 is TGTGCCAGTAGACAAGAGGGGGAGACCCAGTACTTC.